The clone carrying this TCR beta chain is judged medium-sized. Its antigen is not known. This specimen belongs to a study of cytomegalovirus exposure and HLA in healthy donors. In the study overall: There were around 100 million unique TCR beta sequences, drawn from about 179 million T cells, in an earlier analysis. Broader study findings: When presence/absence was analysed, sequencing depth was taken to be roughly uniform across donors. Rarity characterized most TCR sequences, yet some public TCRs appeared in many donors.

Looked up from germline, CDR1 is SGHVS and CDR2 is FNYEAQ. V was trimmed by 4 bases and J by 0 bases, leaving 10 bases between them. The CDR3 covers 14 residues. When sampled, the donors appeared nominally healthy, though they likely had unrecorded immune exposures. The PCR was carried out with 60 Vbeta primers and 13 Jbeta primers. Sequencing was performed with immunoSEQ multiplex PCR; in TCRdb, only in-frame clones are kept and a portion is missing. The data contain tens of thousands of clones, approximately 80% of them singletons. This chain uses TRBV7-6 with TRBJ2-7, with D perhaps matching TRBD1 (7 bases). This TCR was recovered from a man in his late teens or twenties in good health and CMV-seronegative. Sequencing used PBMCs. As DNA, the CDR3 is TGTGCCAGCAGCTCGCGGGACAGCTCCTACGAGCAGTACGTC. It yields the protein CASSSRDSSYEQYV.